This T cell receptor beta chain stems from a study of cytomegalovirus exposure and HLA in healthy donors. The sample holds one count of this clone. Its antigen is undetermined. Study observations and caveats: The classifier reportedly diagnosed cytomegalovirus status with high specificity and sensitivity. In a later analysis, HLA-C alleles had the fewest associated TCRs, DRB1 alleles the most. Rarity characterized most TCR sequences, yet some public TCRs appeared in many donors.

PCR amplification relied on 60 Vbeta primers (plus 13 Jbeta primers). Measured with immunoSEQ multiplex PCR; TCRdb has only the in-frame clones, and not every one. The sample has 75,000 to 80,000 clones, approximately 72% seen once. V was trimmed by 2 bases and J by 0 bases, leaving 9 bases between them. Germline CDR1 reads SGHRS; CDR2 reads YFSETQ. The CDR3 consists of 15 residues. This sequence was found in a woman aged 40 to 55 in good health and CMV-seropositive. The sequenced material came from PBMCs. The chain couples TRBV5-1 to TRBJ2-1; a weak D match, TRBD1 (6 bases). The DNA of the CDR3 is TGCGCCAGCAGCTTAGGACAGAACTCCTACAATGAGCAGTTCTTC. Translation gives CASSLGQNSYNEQFF.